Below, 11 T cell receptor beta chains from the same sample are listed, as sequenced in a study of T cell responses to AZD1222 COVID-19 vaccine. Sequenced by immunoSEQ multiplex PCR; TCRdb stores in-frame clones only, minus some. The profile shows roughly 110,000 clones, 75% to 90% of them singletons. The specimen comprised peripheral blood, sampled on day 0 of AZD1222 vaccination. These receptor sequences come from an adult in good health.

The gene calls are TRBV10-3 and TRBJ2-1; 7 bases line up with TRBD1. This CDR3 contains 15 residues. V lost 4 bases, J lost 3 bases, and 6 bases stayed unmatched. Germline values: CDR1 ENHRY, CDR2 SYGVKD. The CDR3 here is CAISGSGGSYNEQFF. CDR3 sequence (DNA): TGTGCCATCAGTGGGTCAGGGGGAAGCTACAATGAGCAGTTCTTC.

The chain links TRBV18 to TRBJ1-3; possibly TRBD1 for D (6 bases). Germline V CDR1 and CDR2: KGHSH, LQKENI. Trimming removed 3 bases at V and 2 bases at J, with 11 bases between. The CDR3 sequence is 15 residues long. In DNA, the CDR3 is TGTGCCAGCTCACCTTCCACAGGGACTGGAAACACCATATATTTT. Encoded protein: CASSPSTGTGNTIYF.

This clone turned up a few times. The rearrangement joins TRBV14 to TRBJ2-5; no reliable D call. Trimming shortened V by 4 bases and J by 5 bases, and 5 bases separated the two germline ends. The CDR3 has 11 residues. Germline assignment: CDR1 SGHDN and CDR2 FVKESK. In DNA form, the CDR3 reads TGTGCCAGCAGCCCCGGGGAGACCCAGTACTTC. Its translation: CASSPGETQYF.

This clone has only a few counts. The chain uses TRBV2 and TRBJ2-5; D unclear. This CDR3 has 12 residues. CDR1 and CDR2 (germline): SNHLY, FYNNEI. Deletions cut 6 bases from V and 6 bases from J, with 11 bases between. The CDR3 sequence: CASSYDRKTQYF. The CDR3 nucleotides read TGTGCCAGCAGCTACGATAGGAAGACCCAGTACTTC.

The J gene is TRBJ1-1, the V gene TRBV9, with 7 bases matching TRBD1. Germline CDR1 SGDLS, CDR2 YYNGEE. The CDR3 covers 14 residues. V was clipped by 3 bases and J by 1 base; unmatched bases: 3. CDR3 DNA: TGTGCCAGCAGCGGCCGACAGGGGAACACTGAAGCTTTCTTT. The encoded protein is CASSGRQGNTEAFF.

The table lists this clone with a count of one. The chain is built from TRBV6-1 and TRBJ1-4; no firm D call. V gave up 3 bases and J gave up 8 bases, with 19 bases separating them. This CDR3 is 16 amino acids long. Germline CDR1 and CDR2: MNHNS and SASEGT. For the CDR3, the DNA is TGTGCCAGCAGTGATGGTGGGAGCGTTGTGACCGAAAAACTGTTTTTT. Residues: CASSDGGSVVTEKLFF.

The V call is TRBV25-1, the J call TRBJ2-7; 7 bases match TRBD1. Germline values: CDR1 MGHDK, CDR2 SYGVNS. The CDR3 is 14 amino acids. J was trimmed by 10 bases and V by 3 bases; bases with no gene match: 12. The CDR3 here is CASSERGTDGTQYF. Here the CDR3 DNA reads TGTGCCAGCAGTGAGAGAGGGACAGATGGAACTCAGTACTTC.

The chain recombines TRBV7-9 with TRBJ1-1; unclear D gene. The germline CDR1 and CDR2 sequences are SEHNR and FQNEAQ (reference sequence). The V and J ends lost 0 bases and 6 bases respectively, with 5 bases between them. This CDR3 region has 12 residues. The CDR3 coding sequence is TGTGCCAGCAGCTTAGCTCACCCTGAAGCTTTCTTT. Its translation: CASSLAHPEAFF.

The chain carries TRBV7-9 and TRBJ2-3; TRBD2 matches 13 bases. The germline gives CDR1 SEHNR, CDR2 FQNEAQ (reference sequence). CDR3 length equals 17 residues. J was trimmed by 3 bases and V by 4 bases; bases with no gene match: 7. The CDR3, as DNA: TGTGCCAGCAGCTCAACGGGACTAGCGGGATCTACAGATACGCAGTATTTT. This translates into CASSSTGLAGSTDTQYF.

The chain joins TRBV9 to TRBJ1-5; tentatively, D is TRBD1 (6 bases). The CDR3 has 15 residues. V shed 0 bases and J shed 1 base, with 8 bases lying between them. The germline CDR1 and CDR2 sequences are SGDLS and YYNGEE. CDR3 loop: CASSVAGGSNQPQHF. CDR3 coding DNA: TGTGCCAGCAGCGTAGCGGGGGGCAGCAATCAGCCCCAGCATTTT.

V and J are TRBV7-2 and TRBJ1-4; tentative D call: TRBD1 (5 bases). The CDR3 covers 16 residues. V was pared by 0 bases and J by 4 bases, with 12 bases between. The V gene's germline CDR1 is SGHTA and CDR2 FQGNSA. CDR3 amino acids: CASSLARGRFNEKLFF. The CDR3 DNA reads TGTGCCAGCAGCTTAGCGCGGGGACGGTTTAATGAAAAACTGTTTTTT.